This T cell receptor (beta chain) was sequenced for a study of blood T cell repertoires in COVID-19. The CDR3 contains 13 residues. With 7 bases removed from V and 4 bases from J, the gap between germline ends came to 13 bases. Clinical histories supplied by participants themselves formed the basis of cohort assignment. Measured with immunoSEQ multiplex PCR; TCRdb has only the in-frame clones, and not every one. Among 150,000 or so clones listed, 70% to 85% were seen once. The chain carries TRBV12-3 or TRBV12-4 and TRBJ2-5; possible D gene TRBD2, 6 bases. This receptor was taken from a man in his fifties who had recovered from COVID-19. Material for sequencing was PBMCs or T cells enriched from blood (not recorded which). CDR3 in amino acids: CASNSGVPETQYF. The CDR3 coding sequence is TGTGCCAGCAATTCGGGGGTACCAGAGACCCAGTACTTC.